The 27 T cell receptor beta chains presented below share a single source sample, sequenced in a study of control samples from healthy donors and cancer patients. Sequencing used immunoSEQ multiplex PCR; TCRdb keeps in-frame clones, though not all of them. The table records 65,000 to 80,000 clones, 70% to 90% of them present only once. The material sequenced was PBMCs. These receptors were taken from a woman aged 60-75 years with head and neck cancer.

The CDR3 bases are TGTGCCAGTAGTACTTGGACAGGGTCACGAGAGACCCAGTACTTC. Its protein product is CASSTWTGSRETQYF. The rearrangement joins TRBV19 to TRBJ2-5, with 8 nucleotides matching TRBD1. The CDR3 spans 15 residues. CDR1 and CDR2 (germline): LNHDA, SQIVND (reference sequence). V shed 4 bases, J shed 4 bases, and the junction held 8 bases outside the gene matches.

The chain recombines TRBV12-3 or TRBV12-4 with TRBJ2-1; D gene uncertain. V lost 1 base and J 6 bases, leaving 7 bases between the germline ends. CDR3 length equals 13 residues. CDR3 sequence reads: CASSLVARNEQFF. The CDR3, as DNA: TGTGCCAGCAGTTTAGTTGCGCGCAATGAGCAGTTCTTC.

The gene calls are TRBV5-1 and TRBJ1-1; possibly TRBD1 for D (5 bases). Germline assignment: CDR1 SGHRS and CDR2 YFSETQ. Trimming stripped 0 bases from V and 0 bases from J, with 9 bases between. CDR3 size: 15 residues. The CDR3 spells CASSLDGGVNTEAFF. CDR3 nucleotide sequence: TGCGCCAGCAGCTTGGATGGGGGTGTGAACACTGAAGCTTTCTTT.

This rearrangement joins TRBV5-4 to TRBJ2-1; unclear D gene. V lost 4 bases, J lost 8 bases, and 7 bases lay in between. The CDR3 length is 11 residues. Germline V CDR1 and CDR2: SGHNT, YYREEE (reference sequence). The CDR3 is CASSNIYEQFF. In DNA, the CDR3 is TGTGCCAGCAGCAACATATATGAGCAGTTCTTC. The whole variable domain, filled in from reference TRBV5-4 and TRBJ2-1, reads ETGVTQSPTHLIKTRGQQVTLRCSSQSGHNTVSWYQQALGQGPQFIFQYYREEENGRGNFPPRFSGLQFPNYSSELNVNALELDDSALYLCASSNIYEQFFGPGTRLTVL.

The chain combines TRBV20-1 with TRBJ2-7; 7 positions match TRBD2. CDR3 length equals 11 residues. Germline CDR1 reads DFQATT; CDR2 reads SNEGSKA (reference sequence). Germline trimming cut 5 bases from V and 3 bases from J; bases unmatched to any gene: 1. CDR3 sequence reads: CSASGGYEQYF. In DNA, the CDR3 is TGCAGTGCTTCGGGGGGCTACGAGCAGTACTTC.

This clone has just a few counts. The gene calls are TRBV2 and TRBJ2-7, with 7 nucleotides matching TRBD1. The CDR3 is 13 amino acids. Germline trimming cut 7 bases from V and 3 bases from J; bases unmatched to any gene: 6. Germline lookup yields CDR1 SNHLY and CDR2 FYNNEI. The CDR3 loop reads CASNIGQDYEQYF. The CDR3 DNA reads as TGTGCCAGCAATATAGGACAGGACTACGAGCAGTACTTC.

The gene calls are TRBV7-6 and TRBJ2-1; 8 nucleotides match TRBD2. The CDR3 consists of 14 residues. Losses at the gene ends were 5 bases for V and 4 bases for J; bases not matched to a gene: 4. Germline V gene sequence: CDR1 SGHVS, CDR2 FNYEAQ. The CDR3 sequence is CASSLTSEYNEQFF. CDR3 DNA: TGTGCCAGCAGCCTGACTAGCGAGTACAATGAGCAGTTCTTC.

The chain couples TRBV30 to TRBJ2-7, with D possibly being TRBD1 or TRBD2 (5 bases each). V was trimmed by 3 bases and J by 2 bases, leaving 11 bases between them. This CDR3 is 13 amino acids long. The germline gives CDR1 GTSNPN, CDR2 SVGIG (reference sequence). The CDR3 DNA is TGTGCCTGGAGCCCCGGGGCGACCTACGAGCAGTACTTC. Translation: CAWSPGATYEQYF. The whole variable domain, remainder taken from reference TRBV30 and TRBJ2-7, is SQTIHQWPATLVQPVGSPLSLECTVEGTSNPNLYWYRQAAGRGLQLLFYSVGIGQISSEVPQNLSASRPQDRQFILSSKKLLLSDSGFYLCAWSPGATYEQYFGPGTRLTVT.

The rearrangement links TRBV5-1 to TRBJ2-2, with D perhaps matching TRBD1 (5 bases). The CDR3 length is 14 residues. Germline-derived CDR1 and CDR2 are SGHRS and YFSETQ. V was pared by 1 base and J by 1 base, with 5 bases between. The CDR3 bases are TGCGCCAGCAGCTTGACAGGGAACACCGGGGAGCTGTTTTTT. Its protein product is CASSLTGNTGELFF.

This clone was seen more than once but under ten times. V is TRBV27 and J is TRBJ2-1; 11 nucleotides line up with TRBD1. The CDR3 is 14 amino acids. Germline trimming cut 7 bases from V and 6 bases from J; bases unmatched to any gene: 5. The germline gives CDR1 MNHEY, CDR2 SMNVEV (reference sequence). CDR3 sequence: CASTVGTGGNEQFF. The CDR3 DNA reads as TGTGCCAGCACGGTCGGGACAGGGGGCAATGAGCAGTTCTTC.

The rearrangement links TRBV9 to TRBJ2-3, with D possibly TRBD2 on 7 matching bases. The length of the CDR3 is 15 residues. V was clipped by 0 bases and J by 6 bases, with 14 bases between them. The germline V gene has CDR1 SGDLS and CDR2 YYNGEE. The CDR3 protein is CASSVGGGDADTQYF. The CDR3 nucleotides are TGTGCCAGCAGCGTAGGAGGGGGGGATGCGGATACGCAGTATTTT.

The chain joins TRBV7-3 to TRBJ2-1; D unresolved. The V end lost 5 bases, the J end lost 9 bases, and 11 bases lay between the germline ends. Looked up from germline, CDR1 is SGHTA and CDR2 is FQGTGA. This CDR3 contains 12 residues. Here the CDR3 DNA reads TGTGCCAGCAGCGCGTTTAATGGTGAGCAGTTCTTC. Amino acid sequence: CASSAFNGEQFF. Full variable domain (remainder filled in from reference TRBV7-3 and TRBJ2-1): GAGVSQTPSNKVTEKGKYVELRCDPISGHTALYWYRQSLGQGPEFLIYFQGTGAADDSGLPNDRFFAVRPEGSVSTLKIQRTERGDSAVYLCASSAFNGEQFFGPGTRLTVL.

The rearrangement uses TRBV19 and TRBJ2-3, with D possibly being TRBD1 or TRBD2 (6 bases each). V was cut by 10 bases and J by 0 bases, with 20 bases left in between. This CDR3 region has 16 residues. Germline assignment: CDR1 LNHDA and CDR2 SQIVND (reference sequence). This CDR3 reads CATGALAGPSTDTQYF. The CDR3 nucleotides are TGTGCCACGGGGGCCCTGGCGGGGCCTAGCACAGATACGCAGTATTTT. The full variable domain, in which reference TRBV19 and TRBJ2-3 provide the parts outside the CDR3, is DGGITQSPKYLFRKEGQNVTLSCEQNLNHDAMYWYRQDPGQGLRLIYYSQIVNDFQKGDIAEGYSVSREKKESFPLTVTSAQKNPTAFYLCATGALAGPSTDTQYFGPGTRLTVL.

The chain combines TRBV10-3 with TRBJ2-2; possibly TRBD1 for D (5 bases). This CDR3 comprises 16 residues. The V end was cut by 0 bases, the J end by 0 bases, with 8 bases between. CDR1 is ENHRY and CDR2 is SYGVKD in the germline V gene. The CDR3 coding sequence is TGTGCCATCAGTGAGTCGGCAGGGACGAACACCGGGGAGCTGTTTTTT. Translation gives CAISESAGTNTGELFF.

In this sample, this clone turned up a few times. This CDR3 is CASSLGGGYNSPLHF. CDR3 nucleotides: TGTGCCAGCAGCTTAGGAGGCGGCTATAATTCACCCCTCCACTTT. This chain uses TRBV11-1 with TRBJ1-6, with unresolved D. V lost 1 base and J 3 bases, leaving 7 bases between the germline ends. The CDR3 is 15 residues long. Per the germline V gene, CDR1 is SGHAT and CDR2 is FQDESV (reference sequence).

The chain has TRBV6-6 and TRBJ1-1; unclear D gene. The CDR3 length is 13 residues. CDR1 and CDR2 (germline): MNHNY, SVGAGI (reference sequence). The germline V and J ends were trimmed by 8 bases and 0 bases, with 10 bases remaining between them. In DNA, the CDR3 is TGTGCCAGCCGACATACCATGAACACTGAAGCTTTCTTT. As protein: CASRHTMNTEAFF.

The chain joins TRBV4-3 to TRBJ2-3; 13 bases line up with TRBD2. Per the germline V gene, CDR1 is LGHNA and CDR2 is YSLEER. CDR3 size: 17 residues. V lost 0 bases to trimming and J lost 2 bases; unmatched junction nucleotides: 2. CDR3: CASSQDGTSGNTDTQYF. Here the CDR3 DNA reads TGCGCCAGCAGCCAAGATGGGACTAGCGGGAACACAGATACGCAGTATTTT.

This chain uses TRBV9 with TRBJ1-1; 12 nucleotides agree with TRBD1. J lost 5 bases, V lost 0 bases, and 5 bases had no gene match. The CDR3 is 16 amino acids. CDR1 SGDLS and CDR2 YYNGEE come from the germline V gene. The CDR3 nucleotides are TGTGCCAGCAGCGTAGAGGGACAGGGGGCTGGGACTGAAGCTTTCTTT. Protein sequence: CASSVEGQGAGTEAFF.

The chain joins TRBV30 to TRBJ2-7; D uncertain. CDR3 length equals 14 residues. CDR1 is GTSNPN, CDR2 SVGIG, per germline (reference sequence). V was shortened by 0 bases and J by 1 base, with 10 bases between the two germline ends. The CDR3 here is CAWSVRSSSYEQYF. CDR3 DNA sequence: TGTGCCTGGAGTGTAAGGTCCTCTTCCTACGAGCAGTACTTC.

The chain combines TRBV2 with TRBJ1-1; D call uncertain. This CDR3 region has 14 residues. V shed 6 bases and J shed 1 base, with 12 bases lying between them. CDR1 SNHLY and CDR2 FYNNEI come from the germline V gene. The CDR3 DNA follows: TGTGCCAGCAGGGGCAGACGGCAGAACACTGAAGCTTTCTTT. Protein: CASRGRRQNTEAFF.

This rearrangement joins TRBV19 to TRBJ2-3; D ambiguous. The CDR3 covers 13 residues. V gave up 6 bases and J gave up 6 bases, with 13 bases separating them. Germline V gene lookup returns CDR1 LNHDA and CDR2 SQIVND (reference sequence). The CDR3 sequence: CASSLDSGDTQYF. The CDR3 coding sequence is TGTGCCAGTAGCTTGGATTCTGGGGATACGCAGTATTTT.

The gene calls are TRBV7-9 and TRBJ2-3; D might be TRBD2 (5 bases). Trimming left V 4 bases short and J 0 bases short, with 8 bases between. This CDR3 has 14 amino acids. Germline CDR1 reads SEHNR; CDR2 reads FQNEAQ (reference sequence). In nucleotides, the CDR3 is TGTGCCAGCAGCTCCTCGGGAAGCACAGATACGCAGTATTTT. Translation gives CASSSSGSTDTQYF.

The CDR3 is CASSHRRIGGYTF. DNA of the CDR3: TGTGCCAGCAGTCACAGGAGGATAGGGGGCTACACCTTC. The chain uses TRBV12-3 or TRBV12-4 and TRBJ1-2, with D maybe TRBD1 (5 bases). There are 13 residues in the CDR3. V lost 5 bases and J 8 bases, leaving 15 bases between the germline ends.

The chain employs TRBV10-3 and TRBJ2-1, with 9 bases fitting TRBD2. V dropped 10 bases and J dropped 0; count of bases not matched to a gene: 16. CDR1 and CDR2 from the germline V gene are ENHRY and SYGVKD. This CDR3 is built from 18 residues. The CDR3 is CATRTSVPAGGSYNEQFF. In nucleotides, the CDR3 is TGTGCCACCCGGACTAGCGTCCCGGCGGGTGGCTCCTACAATGAGCAGTTCTTC.

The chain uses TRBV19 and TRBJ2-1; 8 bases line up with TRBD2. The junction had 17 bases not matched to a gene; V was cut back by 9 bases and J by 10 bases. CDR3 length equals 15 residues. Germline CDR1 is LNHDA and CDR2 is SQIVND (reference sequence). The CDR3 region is CASTLRLARGGEQFF. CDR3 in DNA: TGTGCCAGCACCTTACGACTAGCGCGAGGCGGGGAGCAGTTCTTC.

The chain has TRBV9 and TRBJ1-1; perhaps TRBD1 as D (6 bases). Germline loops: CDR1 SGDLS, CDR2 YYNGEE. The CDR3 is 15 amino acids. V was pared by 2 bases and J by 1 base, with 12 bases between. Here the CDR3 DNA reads TGTGCCAGCAGCGTGGCAGGGGCTGGGAACACTGAAGCTTTCTTT. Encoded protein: CASSVAGAGNTEAFF.

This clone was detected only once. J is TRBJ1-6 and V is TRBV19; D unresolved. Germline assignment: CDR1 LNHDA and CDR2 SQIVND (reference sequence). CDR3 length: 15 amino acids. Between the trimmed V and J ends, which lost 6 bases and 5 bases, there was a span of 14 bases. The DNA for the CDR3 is TGTGCCAGTAGACCCGGAGGAGGCAATAATTCACCCCTCCACTTT. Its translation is CASRPGGGNNSPLHF.